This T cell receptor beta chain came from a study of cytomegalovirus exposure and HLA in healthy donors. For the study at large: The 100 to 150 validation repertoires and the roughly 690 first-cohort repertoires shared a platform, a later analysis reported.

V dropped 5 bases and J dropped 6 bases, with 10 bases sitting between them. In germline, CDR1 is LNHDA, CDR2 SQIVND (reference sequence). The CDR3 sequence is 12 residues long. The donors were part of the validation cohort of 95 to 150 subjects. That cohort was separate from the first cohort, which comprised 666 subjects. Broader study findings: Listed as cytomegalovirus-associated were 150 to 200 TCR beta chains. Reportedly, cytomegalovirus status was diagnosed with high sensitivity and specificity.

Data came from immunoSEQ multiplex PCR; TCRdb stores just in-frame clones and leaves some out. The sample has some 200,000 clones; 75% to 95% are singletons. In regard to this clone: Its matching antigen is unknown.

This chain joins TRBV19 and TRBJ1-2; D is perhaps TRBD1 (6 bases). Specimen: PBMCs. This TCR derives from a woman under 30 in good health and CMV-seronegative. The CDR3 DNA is TGTGCCAGTAGTTTCCAGGGGAATGGCTACACCTTC. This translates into CASSFQGNGYTF.